Listed here are 20 T cell receptor beta chains from one sample, sequenced in a study of T-cell reconstitution after alpha-beta-depleted transplantation in children. Unique molecular identifiers were incorporated during preparation of the TCRbeta library. TCRdb analysed the PCR reads with MiXCR anew, one entry per CDR3 protein. The profile shows fewer than 120,000 distinct CDR3 sequences, 9% to 12% of them singletons. The sample was PBMCs from the stem cell graft donor, taken from the stem cell graft. Every receptor here comes from a human donor who donated a stem cell graft to a child with acute lymphoblastic leukemia.

This clonotype was counted ten times or more. The rearrangement joins TRBV20-1 to TRBJ2-3, with 12 positions matching TRBD2. In germline, CDR1 is DFQATT, CDR2 SNEGSKA (reference sequence). The junction had 6 bases not matched to a gene; V was cut back by 5 bases and J by 6 bases. The CDR3 loop spans 14 amino acids. The CDR3 nucleotides are TGCAGTGCTCTGACTAGCGGGGGCCCGGATACGCAGTATTTT. This translates into CSALTSGGPDTQYF.

The genes are TRBV5-1 and TRBJ2-3; tentatively, D is TRBD2 (5 bases). Germline V gene lookup returns CDR1 SGHRS and CDR2 YFSETQ. The CDR3 totals 17 residues. V shed 4 bases and J shed 4 bases, with 22 bases lying between them. The CDR3, as DNA: TGCGCCAGCAGCCCACCCTTGCGGGCCCAAGGGCCAGATACGCAGTATTTT. Translation: CASSPPLRAQGPDTQYF.

This clonotype has at least ten counts. V gene TRBV12-5 combines with J gene TRBJ1-2; D unclear. In germline, CDR1 is LGHNT, CDR2 FRNRAP. The CDR3 totals 13 residues. Trimming left V 6 bases short and J 4 bases short, with 12 bases between. CDR3 residues: CASGALMSYGYTF. DNA for the CDR3: TGTGCTAGTGGAGCCCTGATGAGCTATGGCTACACCTTC.

In this sample, this clonotype is medium-sized. This chain joins TRBV12-3 or TRBV12-4 and TRBJ1-3; a weak D match, TRBD1 (6 bases). Trimming shortened V by 6 bases and J by 3 bases, and 6 bases separated the two germline ends. The CDR3 runs 12 residues. CDR3 nucleotide sequence: TGTGCCAGCAGACAGGGTGGAAACACCATATATTTT. Translated: CASRQGGNTIYF.

This clonotype was picked up many times. The gene calls are TRBV2 and TRBJ2-2, with 8 positions matching TRBD1. J was trimmed by 8 bases and V by 5 bases; bases with no gene match: 13. This CDR3 region has 16 residues. Per the germline V gene, CDR1 is SNHLY and CDR2 is FYNNEI. For the CDR3, the DNA is TGTGCCAGCAGTTCCCGGGACAGGATTAAAGGGGGGGAGCTGTTTTTT. Its translation is CASSSRDRIKGGELFF.

This clonotype was found many times. This chain connects TRBV5-1 to TRBJ2-3; 8 nucleotides match TRBD1. Germline-derived CDR1 and CDR2 are SGHRS and YFSETQ. V was clipped by 2 bases and J by 2 bases; unmatched bases: 7. This CDR3 is 16 amino acids long. The CDR3 region has the DNA TGCGCCAGCAGCTTTCCGACAGGGGTTGTCACAGATACGCAGTATTTT. It codes for CASSFPTGVVTDTQYF.

Ten or more counts support this clonotype. The J gene is TRBJ2-1, the V gene TRBV14; no definite D call. Trimming shortened V by 5 bases and J by 7 bases, and 12 bases separated the two germline ends. The CDR3 covers 13 residues. CDR1 SGHDN and CDR2 FVKESK come from the germline V gene. The CDR3 DNA is TGTGCCAGCAGCTTATGGAGTTCGAATGAGCAGTTCTTC. It codes for CASSLWSSNEQFF.

This clonotype was seen ten or more times. Here the CDR3 reads CASSLVGGRNQPQHF. In DNA form, the CDR3 reads TGTGCCAGCAGCCTAGTGGGCGGGAGGAATCAGCCCCAGCATTTT. V gene TRBV7-9 combines with J gene TRBJ1-5; D not resolved. Germline CDR1 reads SEHNR; CDR2 reads FQNEAQ (reference sequence). This CDR3 has 15 residues. With 5 bases removed from V and 4 bases from J, the gap between germline ends came to 15 bases. Looking up the rest from reference TRBV7-9 and TRBJ1-5 gives the full variable domain: DTGVSQNPRHKITKRGQNVTFRCDPISEHNRLYWYRQTLGQGPEFLTYFQNEAQLEKSRLLSDRFSAERPKGSFSTLEIQRTEQGDSAMYLCASSLVGGRNQPQHFGDGTRLSIL.

This clonotype was counted ten times or more. The V and J genes are TRBV18 and TRBJ2-2, with TRBD2 identical over 15 bases. After removal of 3 bases from V and 0 bases from J, the junction contained 8 bases not matched to a gene. The germline gives CDR1 KGHSH, CDR2 LQKENI. CDR3 length: 20 residues. In nucleotides, the CDR3 is TGTGCCAGCTCACCCCCGGGACTAGCGGGGGGCTCCGCGAACACCGGGGAGCTGTTTTTT. The encoded protein is CASSPPGLAGGSANTGELFF. The complete variable domain, with remaining parts taken from reference TRBV18 and TRBJ2-2, reads NAGVMQNPRHLVRRRGQEARLRCSPMKGHSHVYWYRQLPEEGLKFMVYLQKENIIDESGMPKERFSAEFPKEGPSILRIQQVVRGDSAAYFCASSPPGLAGGSANTGELFFGEGSRLTVL.

This clonotype has ten or more counts. This rearrangement joins TRBV7-2 to TRBJ2-7; either TRBD1 or TRBD2 may supply D (5 bases each). The CDR3 is 14 residues long. Between the trimmed V and J ends, which lost 6 bases and 2 bases, there was a span of 14 bases. CDR1 is SGHTA, CDR2 FQGNSA, per germline. The CDR3 is CASSRDGAAYEQYF. The CDR3 DNA follows: TGTGCCAGCAGTAGAGACGGGGCGGCCTACGAGCAGTACTTC.

The chain is built from TRBV7-9 and TRBJ2-3, with D hard to call. The CDR3 contains 16 residues. Germline assignment: CDR1 SEHNR and CDR2 FQNEAQ (reference sequence). Trimming stripped 0 bases from V and 0 bases from J, with 10 bases between. In DNA, the CDR3 is TGTGCCAGCAGCTTAGCCTGGCAGAGTAGCACAGATACGCAGTATTTT. This sequence encodes CASSLAWQSSTDTQYF.

This clonotype appeared many times. The chain couples TRBV4-3 to TRBJ2-7, with D unresolved. The CDR3 sequence is 15 residues long. CDR1 is LGHNA and CDR2 is YSLEER in the germline V gene. V was trimmed by 3 bases and J by 2 bases, leaving 14 bases between them. The CDR3 sequence: CASSQSYPQTYEQYF. The CDR3 DNA reads TGCGCCAGCAGCCAGTCGTATCCCCAGACCTACGAGCAGTACTTC.

This clonotype was seen ten or more times. The chain combines TRBV6-5 with TRBJ2-2; D remains unclear. Germline values: CDR1 MNHEY, CDR2 SVGAGI. The CDR3 runs to 13 residues. V was pared by 4 bases and J by 4 bases, with 7 bases between. CDR3 nucleotide sequence: TGTGCCAGCAGTTCCCAGGTCACCGGGGAGCTGTTTTTT. Protein product: CASSSQVTGELFF.

This clonotype was seen a few times. The V and J genes are TRBV30 and TRBJ1-2, with D maybe TRBD1 (5 bases). The CDR3 extends over 13 amino acids. V lost 3 bases and J 5 bases, leaving 13 bases between the germline ends. Germline CDR1 GTSNPN, CDR2 SVGIG (reference sequence). The CDR3 DNA sequence: TGTGCCTGGAGCCCAGGGATACGTTATGGCTACACCTTC. Protein: CAWSPGIRYGYTF.

This clonotype was observed at least ten times. J is TRBJ2-1 and V is TRBV6-1; no reliable D call. Germline assignment: CDR1 MNHNS and CDR2 SASEGT. V dropped 2 bases and J dropped 4 bases, with 6 bases sitting between them. CDR3 length: 13 amino acids. The CDR3, as DNA: TGTGCCAGCAGTGAACAGCAATACAATGAGCAGTTCTTC. Its protein product is CASSEQQYNEQFF.

This clonotype was detected many times. The rearrangement links TRBV20-1 to TRBJ2-1; 9 nucleotides agree with TRBD2. CDR1 is DFQATT, CDR2 SNEGSKA, per germline (reference sequence). The CDR3 contains 13 residues. The V segment lost 3 bases and the J segment 5 bases; nucleotides outside the gene matches: 2. CDR3: CSASSSGDNEQFF. DNA of the CDR3: TGCAGTGCTAGTTCTAGCGGGGACAATGAGCAGTTCTTC.

This clonotype was detected ten times or more. The gene calls are TRBV28 and TRBJ2-5, with 11 nucleotides matching TRBD2. CDR1 MDHEN and CDR2 SYDVKM come from the germline V gene. The CDR3 totals 17 residues. The junction had 10 bases not matched to a gene; V was cut back by 2 bases and J by 5 bases. The DNA of the CDR3 is TGTGCCAGCAGTTTACAGAGGACTAGCGGGTCGGGGGAGACCCAGTACTTC. It yields the protein CASSLQRTSGSGETQYF. The variable domain in full, completed from reference TRBV28 and TRBJ2-5, reads DVKVTQSSRYLVKRTGEKVFLECVQDMDHENMFWYRQDPGLGLRLIYFSYDVKMKEKGDIPEGYSVSREKKERFSLILESASTNQTSMYLCASSLQRTSGSGETQYFGPGTRLLVL.

This clonotype has at least ten counts. This CDR3 is CASSQDSHTLIPQHF. Here the CDR3 DNA reads TGTGCCAGCAGCCAAGATTCTCACACCCTAATCCCCCAGCATTTT. The chain combines TRBV3-1 with TRBJ1-5; D is unclear. Trimming removed 0 bases at V and 10 bases at J, with 16 bases between. There are 15 residues in the CDR3. Germline V gene lookup returns CDR1 LGHDT and CDR2 YNNKEL (reference sequence).

This clonotype has at least ten counts. This chain joins TRBV12-3 or TRBV12-4 and TRBJ2-7; D is ambiguous. The CDR3 consists of 14 residues. Deletions cut 3 bases from V and 2 bases from J, with 11 bases between. This chain's CDR3 is CASSFPDGTYEQYF. The CDR3 nucleotides read TGTGCCAGCAGTTTCCCCGACGGAACCTACGAGCAGTACTTC.

This clonotype appeared many times. The chain recombines TRBV12-3 or TRBV12-4 with TRBJ1-2; 9 bases match TRBD1. V lost 5 bases and J lost 4; bases outside the gene matches: 8. This CDR3 has 15 amino acids. CDR3 loop: CASSVGTGHTYGYTF. The DNA for the CDR3 is TGTGCCAGCAGTGTCGGGACAGGGCATACCTATGGCTACACCTTC.